Shown below are 11 T cell receptor beta chains from a single sample sequenced in a study of graft-versus-host responses after intestinal transplantation. Here immunoSEQ multiplex PCR was the method, and the copy in TCRdb shows in-frame clones only, minus some. The data contain around 110,000 clones, roughly 86% of them singletons. Their recognized antigens are unknown. The sequencing here drew on unstimulated CD4+ T cells sorted from spleen or lymph node cells, taken before transplant. These receptors were collected from a human donor who was the organ donor for an intestinal transplant.

V is TRBV6-1 and J is TRBJ1-5, with 8 nucleotides matching TRBD1. Germline V gives CDR1 MNHNS, CDR2 SASEGT. The CDR3 has 14 residues. Unmatched junction bases numbered 2, after V lost 6 bases and J lost 1 base. The CDR3 bases are TGTGCCAGCAGAGGACAGGGAAGCAATCAGCCCCAGCATTTT. Protein: CASRGQGSNQPQHF.

This chain joins TRBV4-1 and TRBJ1-4, with 10 bases matching TRBD1. The CDR3 loop spans 17 amino acids. In germline, CDR1 is MGHRA, CDR2 YSYEKL. The V and J ends lost 4 bases and 3 bases, in that order; junction bases with no gene match: 8. CDR3 sequence reads: CASSRLSGQGANEKLFF. The CDR3 DNA reads TGCGCCAGCAGCCGCTTATCAGGACAGGGGGCTAATGAAAAACTGTTTTTT.

The V call is TRBV5-1, the J call TRBJ2-2; 11 bases fit TRBD2. The trim removed 3 bases at V and 1 base at J, leaving 5 bases unmatched. CDR3 length: 17 residues. Germline CDR1 SGHRS, CDR2 YFSETQ. CDR3 coding DNA: TGCGCCAGCAGCTCCGGACTAGCGGGCAGGAACACCGGGGAGCTGTTTTTT. This gives the protein CASSSGLAGRNTGELFF.

This chain uses TRBV9 with TRBJ1-2; D unresolved. CDR3 length equals 14 residues. Trimming removed 6 bases from V and 14 bases from J, with 26 bases in between. The germline gives CDR1 SGDLS, CDR2 YYNGEE. The CDR3 nucleotides are TGTGCCAGCACGGGCACGGGAGCCTTGGGAGTGGAAACCTTC. It codes for CASTGTGALGVETF. The full variable domain, in which reference TRBV9 and TRBJ1-2 provide the parts outside the CDR3, is DSGVTQTPKHLITATGQRVTLRCSPRSGDLSVYWYQQSLDQGLQFLIQYYNGEERAKGNILERFSAQQFPDLHSELNLSSLELGDSALYFCASTGTGALGVETFGSGTRLTVV.

This chain links TRBV19 with TRBJ1-2; D is unclear. V was cut by 1 base and J by 4 bases, with 10 bases left in between. This CDR3 is 14 amino acids long. Germline loops: CDR1 LNHDA, CDR2 SQIVND (reference sequence). This chain's CDR3 is CASSIGQPRYGYTF. The CDR3 DNA sequence: TGTGCCAGTAGTATAGGACAACCGCGCTATGGCTACACCTTC. The full variable domain, with the rest looked up from reference TRBV19 and TRBJ1-2, is DGGITQSPKYLFRKEGQNVTLSCEQNLNHDAMYWYRQDPGQGLRLIYYSQIVNDFQKGDIAEGYSVSREKKESFPLTVTSAQKNPTAFYLCASSIGQPRYGYTFGSGTRLTVV.

The rearrangement links TRBV11-2 to TRBJ1-1; weak D call: TRBD1 (6 bases). This CDR3 is built from 15 residues. CDR1 and CDR2 (germline): SGHAT, FQNNGV. Trimming stripped 5 bases from V and 4 bases from J, with 17 bases between. The chain's CDR3 is CASSPHRQVRTEAFF. The DNA of the CDR3 is TGTGCCAGCAGCCCACATCGACAGGTACGCACTGAAGCTTTCTTT. Filled out from reference TRBV11-2 and TRBJ1-1, the complete variable domain reads EAGVAQSPRYKIIEKRQSVAFWCNPISGHATLYWYQQILGQGPKLLIQFQNNGVVDDSQLPKDRFSAERLKGVDSTLKIQPAKLEDSAVYLCASSPHRQVRTEAFFGQGTRLTVV.

V is TRBV6-5 and J is TRBJ1-3, with D hard to call. From germline, CDR1 is MNHEY and CDR2 SVGAGI. This CDR3 region has 16 residues. The V gene lost 0 bases and the J gene lost 0 bases, with 9 bases spanning the gap. As DNA, the CDR3 is TGTGCCAGCAGTTACTCGATAGGGCCCTCTGGAAACACCATATATTTT. It codes for CASSYSIGPSGNTIYF.

V is TRBV5-1 and J is TRBJ2-5; D ambiguous. There are 14 residues in the CDR3. Per germline, CDR1 SGHRS and CDR2 YFSETQ. Trimming took off 0 bases at V and 3 bases at J, with 9 bases between the two ends. The CDR3 coding sequence is TGCGCCAGCAGCTTGGGAAATTCAAAAGAGACCCAGTACTTC. Protein sequence: CASSLGNSKETQYF.

As concerns this clone: One end of the junction fails to match germline, which may point to a read error. V and J are TRBV19 and TRBJ1-2; D remains ambiguous. The CDR3 is 12 amino acids. The germline CDR1 and CDR2 sequences are LNHDA and SQIVND (reference sequence). For the CDR3, the DNA is TGTGCCAGCAGTACTTTCTACTATGGCTACACCTTC. Its translation: CASSTFYYGYTF.

The CDR3 reads CASRGNIRNTEAFF. As DNA, the CDR3 is TGTGCCAGCAGGGGGAACATCAGGAACACTGAAGCTTTCTTT. This chain joins TRBV6-5 and TRBJ1-1; D not resolved. The CDR3 consists of 14 residues. Germline assignment: CDR1 MNHEY and CDR2 SVGAGI. With 6 bases removed from V and 1 base from J, the gap between germline ends came to 12 bases.

This clone was seen a handful of times. The chain couples TRBV5-1 to TRBJ1-2; 7 bases are shared with TRBD1. Looked up from germline, CDR1 is SGHRS and CDR2 is YFSETQ. This CDR3 contains 14 residues. The ends lost 6 bases at V and 2 bases at J; junction bases unmatched: 7. In nucleotides, the CDR3 is TGCGCCAGCAAACCCCAGGGGGGGAACTATGGCTACACCTTC. It codes for CASKPQGGNYGYTF.